The clone carrying this T cell receptor (beta chain) has a count of ten or more. The entry originates in a study of T-cell reconstitution after alpha-beta-depleted transplantation in children. Using unique molecular identifiers, the investigators prepared the TCRbeta library. TCRdb reprocessed the PCR reads via MiXCR and lists one record per CDR3 protein. This sample has under 300,000 distinct CDR3 sequences, with 11% found just once. V was shortened by 2 bases and J by 0 bases, with 11 bases between the two germline ends. The CDR3 totals 14 residues. CDR1 is DFQATT, CDR2 SNEGSKA, per germline (reference sequence).

This rearrangement joins TRBV20-1 to TRBJ2-7; no reliable D call. The input for sequencing was peripheral blood, taken 180 days after TCRalphabeta/CD19-depleted stem cell transplant. The source of this sequence is a male patient under 10 years old who had a stem cell transplant for chronic granulomatous disease, so the T cells may come from the graft donor. CDR3 loop: CSARSMRNSYEQYF. Here the CDR3 DNA reads TGCAGTGCTAGATCTATGAGGAACTCCTACGAGCAGTACTTC.